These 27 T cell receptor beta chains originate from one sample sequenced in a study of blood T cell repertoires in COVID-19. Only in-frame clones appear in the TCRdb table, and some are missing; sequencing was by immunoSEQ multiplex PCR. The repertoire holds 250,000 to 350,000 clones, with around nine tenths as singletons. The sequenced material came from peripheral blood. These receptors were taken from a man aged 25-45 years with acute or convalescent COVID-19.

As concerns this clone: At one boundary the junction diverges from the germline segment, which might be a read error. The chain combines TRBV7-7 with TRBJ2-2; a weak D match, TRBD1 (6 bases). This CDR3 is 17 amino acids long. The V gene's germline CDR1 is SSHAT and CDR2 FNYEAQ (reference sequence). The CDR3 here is CASSFSSHAEGAGELFF. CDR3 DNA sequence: TGTGCTAGCAGCTTTTCAAGTCATGCAGAGGGGGCCGGGGAGCTGTTTTTT. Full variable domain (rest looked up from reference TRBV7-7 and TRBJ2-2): GAGVSQSPRYKVTKRGQDVTLRCDPISSHATLYWYQQALGQGPEFLTYFNYEAQPDKSGLPSDRFSAERPEGSISTLTIQRTEQRDSAMYRCASSFSSHAEGAGELFFGEGSRLTVL.

The CDR3 protein is CASSQSPSGAGNTIYF. In DNA, the CDR3 is TGCGCCAGCAGCCAATCTCCATCGGGGGCTGGAAACACCATATATTTT. The chain couples TRBV4-1 to TRBJ1-3; D is perhaps TRBD1 (5 bases). Trimming cost V 2 bases and J 2 bases, with 13 bases left between them. This CDR3 is built from 16 residues. Germline V gene sequence: CDR1 MGHRA, CDR2 YSYEKL.

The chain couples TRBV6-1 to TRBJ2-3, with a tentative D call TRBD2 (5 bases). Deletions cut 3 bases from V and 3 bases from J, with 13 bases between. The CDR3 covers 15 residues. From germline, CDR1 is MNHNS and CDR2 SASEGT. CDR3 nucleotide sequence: TGTGCCAGCAGTGAGGGCCATCGAGGGACAGATACGCAGTATTTT. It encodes CASSEGHRGTDTQYF.

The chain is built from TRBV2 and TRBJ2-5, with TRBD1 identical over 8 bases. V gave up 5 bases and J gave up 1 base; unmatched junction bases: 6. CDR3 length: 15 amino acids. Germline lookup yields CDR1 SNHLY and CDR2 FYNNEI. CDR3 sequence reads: CASSSGGQGQETQYF. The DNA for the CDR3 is TGTGCCAGCAGTTCCGGAGGACAGGGCCAAGAGACCCAGTACTTC.

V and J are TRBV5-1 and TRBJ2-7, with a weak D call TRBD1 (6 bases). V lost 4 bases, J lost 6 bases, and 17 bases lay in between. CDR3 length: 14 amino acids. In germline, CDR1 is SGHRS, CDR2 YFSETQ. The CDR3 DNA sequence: TGCGCCAGCAGCACAAGACAGGTGGGGAGCGAGCAGTACTTC. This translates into CASSTRQVGSEQYF. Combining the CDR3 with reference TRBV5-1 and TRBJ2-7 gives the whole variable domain KAGVTQTPRYLIKTRGQQVTLSCSPISGHRSVSWYQQTPGQGLQFLFEYFSETQRNKGNFPGRFSGRQFSNSRSEMNVSTLELGDSALYLCASSTRQVGSEQYFGPGTRLTVT.

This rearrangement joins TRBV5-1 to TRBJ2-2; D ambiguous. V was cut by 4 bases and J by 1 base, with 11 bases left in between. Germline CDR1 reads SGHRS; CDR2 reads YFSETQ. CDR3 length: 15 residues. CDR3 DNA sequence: TGCGCCAGCAGCCTCAGGCATAGGAACACCGGGGAGCTGTTTTTT. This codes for CASSLRHRNTGELFF.

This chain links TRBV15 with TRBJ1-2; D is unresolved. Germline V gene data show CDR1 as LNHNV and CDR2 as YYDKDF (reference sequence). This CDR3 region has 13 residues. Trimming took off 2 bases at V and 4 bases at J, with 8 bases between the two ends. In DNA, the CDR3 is TGTGCCACCAGCAGAACCGACACCTATGGCTACACCTTC. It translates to CATSRTDTYGYTF.

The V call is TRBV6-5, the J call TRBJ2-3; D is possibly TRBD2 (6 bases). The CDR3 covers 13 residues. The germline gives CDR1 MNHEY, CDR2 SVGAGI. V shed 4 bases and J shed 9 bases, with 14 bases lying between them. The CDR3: CASSWYEEGTQYF. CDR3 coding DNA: TGTGCCAGCAGTTGGTACGAGGAGGGGACGCAGTATTTT.

CDR3 protein: CASREGGVNNSPLHF. The CDR3 nucleotides are TGTGCCAGCAGGGAGGGGGGGGTAAATAATTCACCCCTCCACTTT. The chain recombines TRBV3-1 (or the pseudogene TRBV3-2) with TRBJ1-6, with a tentative D call TRBD1 (6 bases). The germline V gene has CDR1 LGHDT and CDR2 YNNKEL (reference sequence). The CDR3 contains 15 residues. The V end was cut by 6 bases, the J end by 5 bases, with 14 bases between.

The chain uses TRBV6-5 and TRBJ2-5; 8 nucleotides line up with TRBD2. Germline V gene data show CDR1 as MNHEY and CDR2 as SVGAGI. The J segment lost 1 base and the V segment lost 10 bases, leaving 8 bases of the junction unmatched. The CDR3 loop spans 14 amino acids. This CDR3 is CAITRAGGQETQYF. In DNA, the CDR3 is TGTGCCATTACTCGGGCGGGGGGCCAAGAGACCCAGTACTTC.

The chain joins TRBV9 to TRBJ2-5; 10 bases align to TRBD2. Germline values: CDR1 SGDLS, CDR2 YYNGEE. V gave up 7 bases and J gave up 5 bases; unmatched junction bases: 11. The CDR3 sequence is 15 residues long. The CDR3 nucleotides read TGTGCCAGCGGCTCTAGCGGGGGAAATTGGGAGACCCAGTACTTC. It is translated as CASGSSGGNWETQYF.

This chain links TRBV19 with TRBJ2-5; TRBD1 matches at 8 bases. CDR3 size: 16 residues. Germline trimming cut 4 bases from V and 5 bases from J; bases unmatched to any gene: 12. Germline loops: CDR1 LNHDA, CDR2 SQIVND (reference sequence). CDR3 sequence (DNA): TGTGCCAGTAGTACCGGACAGGGACGGATCAGGGAGACCCAGTACTTC. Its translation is CASSTGQGRIRETQYF.

The CDR3 region has the DNA TGTGGGGTTGGGGCGCCCGCTGTTAGTGACTATGGCTACACCTTC. Its translation: CGVGAPAVSDYGYTF. The rearrangement links TRBV28 to TRBJ1-2, with D possibly matching TRBD1 (5 bases). Germline CDR1 reads MDHEN; CDR2 reads SYDVKM. The CDR3 sequence is 15 residues long.

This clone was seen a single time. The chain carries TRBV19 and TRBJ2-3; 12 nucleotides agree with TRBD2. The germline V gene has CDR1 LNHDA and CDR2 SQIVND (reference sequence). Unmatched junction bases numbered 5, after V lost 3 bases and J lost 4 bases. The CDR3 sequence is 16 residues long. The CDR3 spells CASSMWLAGGPDTQYF. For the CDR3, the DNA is TGTGCCAGTAGTATGTGGCTAGCGGGAGGGCCAGATACGCAGTATTTT.

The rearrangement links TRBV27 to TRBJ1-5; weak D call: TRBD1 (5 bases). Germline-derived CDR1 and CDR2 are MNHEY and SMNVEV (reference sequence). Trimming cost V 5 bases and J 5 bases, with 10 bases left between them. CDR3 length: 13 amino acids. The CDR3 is CASSAGIYQPQHF. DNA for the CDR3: TGTGCCAGCAGTGCAGGGATATATCAGCCCCAGCATTTT.

CDR3 nucleotides: TGTGCCAGCTCCCCCCAGGGAAGAAACACCATATATTTT. Translation gives CASSPQGRNTIYF. The V call is TRBV27, the J call TRBJ1-3; tentative D call: TRBD1 (5 bases). The germline V gene encodes CDR1 MNHEY and CDR2 SMNVEV (reference sequence). This CDR3 comprises 13 residues. V lost 8 bases, J lost 5 bases, and 13 bases lay in between.

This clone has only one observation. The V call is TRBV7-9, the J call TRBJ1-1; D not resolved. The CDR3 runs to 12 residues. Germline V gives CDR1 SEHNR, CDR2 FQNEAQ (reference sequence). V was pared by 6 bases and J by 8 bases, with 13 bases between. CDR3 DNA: TGTGCCAGCAGTAAGAGGGTCGGCGAAGCTTTCTTT. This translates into CASSKRVGEAFF.

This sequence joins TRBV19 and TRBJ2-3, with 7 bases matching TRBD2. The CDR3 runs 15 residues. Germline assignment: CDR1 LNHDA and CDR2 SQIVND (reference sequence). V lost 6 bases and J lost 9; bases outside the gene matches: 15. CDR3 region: CASSPGRRGSRTQYF. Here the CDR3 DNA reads TGTGCCAGTAGCCCCGGGAGGCGGGGGAGCCGCACGCAGTATTTT.

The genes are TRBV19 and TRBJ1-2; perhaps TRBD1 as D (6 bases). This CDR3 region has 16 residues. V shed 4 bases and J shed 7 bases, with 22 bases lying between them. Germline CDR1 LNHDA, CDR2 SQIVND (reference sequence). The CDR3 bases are TGTGCCAGTAGTACGGAGACAGGAGCAGTTTTCGGTGGCTACACCTTC. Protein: CASSTETGAVFGGYTF.

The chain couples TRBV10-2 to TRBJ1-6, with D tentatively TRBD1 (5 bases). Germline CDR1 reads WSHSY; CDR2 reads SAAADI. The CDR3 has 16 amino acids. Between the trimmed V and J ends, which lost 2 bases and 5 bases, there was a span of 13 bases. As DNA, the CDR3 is TGCGCCAGCAGTGAGCTGCAGGGTAGGAATAATTCACCCCTCCACTTT. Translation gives CASSELQGRNNSPLHF.

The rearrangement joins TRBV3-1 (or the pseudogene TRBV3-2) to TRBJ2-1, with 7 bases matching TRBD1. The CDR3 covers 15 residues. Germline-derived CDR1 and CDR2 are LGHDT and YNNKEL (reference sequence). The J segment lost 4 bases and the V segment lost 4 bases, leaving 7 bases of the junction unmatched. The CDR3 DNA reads TGTGCCAGCAGCCCTCGGGACAGCCTTTACAATGAGCAGTTCTTC. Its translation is CASSPRDSLYNEQFF.

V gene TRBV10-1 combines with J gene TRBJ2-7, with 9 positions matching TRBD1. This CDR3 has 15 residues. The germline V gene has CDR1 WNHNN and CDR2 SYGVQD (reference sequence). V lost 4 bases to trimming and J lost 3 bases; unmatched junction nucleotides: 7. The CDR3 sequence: CASSALGQGFYEQYF. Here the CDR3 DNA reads TGCGCCAGCAGTGCCCTGGGACAGGGCTTCTACGAGCAGTACTTC.

The CDR3 loop is CASRRYPGQGFYNEQFF. For the CDR3, the DNA is TGTGCCAGCAGACGATATCCGGGACAGGGGTTCTACAATGAGCAGTTCTTC. The V gene is TRBV6-6, the J gene TRBJ2-1, with 10 bases lining up with TRBD1. Losses at the gene ends were 6 bases for V and 3 bases for J; bases not matched to a gene: 11. The CDR3 has 17 residues. Germline V gene lookup returns CDR1 MNHNY and CDR2 SVGAGI (reference sequence).

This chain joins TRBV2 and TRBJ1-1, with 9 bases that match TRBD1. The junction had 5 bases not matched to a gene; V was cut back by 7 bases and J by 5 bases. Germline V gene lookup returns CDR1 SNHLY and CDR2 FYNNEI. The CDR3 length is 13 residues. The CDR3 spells CASTRDRETEAFF. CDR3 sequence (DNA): TGTGCCAGCACAAGGGACAGGGAGACTGAAGCTTTCTTT.

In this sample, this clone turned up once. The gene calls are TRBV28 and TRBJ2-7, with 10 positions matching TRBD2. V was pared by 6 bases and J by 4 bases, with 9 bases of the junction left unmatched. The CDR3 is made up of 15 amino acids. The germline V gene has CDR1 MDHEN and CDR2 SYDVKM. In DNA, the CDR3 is TGTGCCAGCAGCCGCCTAGCGGGAGCGGTATACGAGCAGTACTTC. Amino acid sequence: CASSRLAGAVYEQYF.

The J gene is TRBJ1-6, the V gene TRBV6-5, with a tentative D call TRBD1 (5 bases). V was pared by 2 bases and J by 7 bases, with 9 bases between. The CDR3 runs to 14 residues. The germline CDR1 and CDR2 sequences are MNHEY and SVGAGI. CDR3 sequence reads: CASSYRQGNSPLHF. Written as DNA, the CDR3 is TGTGCCAGCAGTTACCGTCAGGGAAATTCACCCCTCCACTTT.

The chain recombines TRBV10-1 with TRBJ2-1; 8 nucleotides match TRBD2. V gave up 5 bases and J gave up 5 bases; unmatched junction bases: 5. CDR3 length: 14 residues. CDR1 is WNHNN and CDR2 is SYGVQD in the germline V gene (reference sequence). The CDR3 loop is CASSSSGYNNEQFF. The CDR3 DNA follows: TGCGCCAGCAGTTCTAGCGGGTATAACAATGAGCAGTTCTTC.